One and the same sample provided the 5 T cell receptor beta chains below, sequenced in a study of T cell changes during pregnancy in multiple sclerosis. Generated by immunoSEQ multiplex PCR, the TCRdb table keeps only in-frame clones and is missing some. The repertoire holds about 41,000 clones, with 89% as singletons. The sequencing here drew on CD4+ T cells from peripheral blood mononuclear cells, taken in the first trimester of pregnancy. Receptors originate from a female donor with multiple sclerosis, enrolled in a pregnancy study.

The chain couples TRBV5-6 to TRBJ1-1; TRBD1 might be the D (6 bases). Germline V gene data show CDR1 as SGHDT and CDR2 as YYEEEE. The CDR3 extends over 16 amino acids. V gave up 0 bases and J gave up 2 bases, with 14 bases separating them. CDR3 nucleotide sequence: TGTGCCAGCAGCTTGGTGGGGGCGGATTTCAACACTGAAGCTTTCTTT. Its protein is CASSLVGADFNTEAFF.

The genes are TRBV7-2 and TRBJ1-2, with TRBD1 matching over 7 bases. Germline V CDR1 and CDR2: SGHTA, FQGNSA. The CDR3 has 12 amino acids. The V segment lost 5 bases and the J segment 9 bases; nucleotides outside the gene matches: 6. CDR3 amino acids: CASSVRQGRYTF. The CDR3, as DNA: TGTGCCAGCAGCGTGCGACAGGGACGCTACACCTTC.

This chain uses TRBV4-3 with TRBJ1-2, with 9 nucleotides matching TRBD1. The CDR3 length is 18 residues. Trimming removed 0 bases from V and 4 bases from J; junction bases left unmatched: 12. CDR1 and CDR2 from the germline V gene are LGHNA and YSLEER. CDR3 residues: CASSQDIPGQGRIYGYTF. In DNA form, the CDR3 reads TGCGCCAGCAGCCAAGACATCCCCGGACAGGGGAGGATCTATGGCTACACCTTC.

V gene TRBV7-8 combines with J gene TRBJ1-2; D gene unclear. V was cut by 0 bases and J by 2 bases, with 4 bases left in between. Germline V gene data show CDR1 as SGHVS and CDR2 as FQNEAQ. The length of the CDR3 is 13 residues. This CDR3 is CASSLAENYGYTF. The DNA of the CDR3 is TGTGCCAGCAGCTTAGCAGAGAACTATGGCTACACCTTC.

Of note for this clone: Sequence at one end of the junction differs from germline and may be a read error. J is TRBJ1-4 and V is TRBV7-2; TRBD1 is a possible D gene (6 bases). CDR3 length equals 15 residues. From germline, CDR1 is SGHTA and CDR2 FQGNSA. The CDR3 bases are TGTGCCAGCAGCCTAGCGGGACAAGAGAATGAAAAACTGTTTTTT. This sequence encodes CASSLAGQENEKLFF.